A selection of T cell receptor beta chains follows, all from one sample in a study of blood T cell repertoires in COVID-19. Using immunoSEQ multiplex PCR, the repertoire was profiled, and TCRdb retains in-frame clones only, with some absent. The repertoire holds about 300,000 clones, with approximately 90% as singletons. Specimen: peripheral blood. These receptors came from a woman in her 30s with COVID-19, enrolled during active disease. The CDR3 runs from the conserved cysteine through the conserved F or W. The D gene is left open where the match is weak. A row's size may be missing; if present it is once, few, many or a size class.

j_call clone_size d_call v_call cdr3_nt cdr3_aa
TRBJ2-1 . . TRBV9 TGTGCCAGCAGCCCCTGGAGCGATGAGCAGTTCTTC CASSPWSDEQFF
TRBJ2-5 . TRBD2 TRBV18 TGTGCCAGCTCACCACAGCCTAGCGGGGAGACCCAGTACTTC CASSPQPSGETQYF
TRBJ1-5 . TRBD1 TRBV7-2 TGTGCCAGCAGCTCCGGGACAGGGGGCTCCTATAGCAATCAGCCCCAGCATTTT CASSSGTGGSYSNQPQHF
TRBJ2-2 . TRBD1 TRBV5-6 TGTGCCAGCAGCCGAGACAGGGGAAAGGCCGGGGAGCTGTTTTTT CASSRDRGKAGELFF
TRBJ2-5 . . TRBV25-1 TGTGCCAGCCTGGAGGGGGAGACCCAGTACTTC CASLEGETQYF
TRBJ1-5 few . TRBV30 TGTGCCTGGAGTGTAGGTGGAGGGAGTCAGCCCCAGCATTTT CAWSVGGGSQPQHF
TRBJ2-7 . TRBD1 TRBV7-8 TGTGCCAGCAGCTGGGGGACAGTCAGCTCCTACGAGCAGTACTTC CASSWGTVSSYEQYF
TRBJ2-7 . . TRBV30 TGTGCCCTAGGTGGGGGGATCTTC CALGGGIF
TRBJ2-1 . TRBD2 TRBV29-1 TGCAGCGTTGTTCCCAGCGGGAGGGTTAGAGGCGACAATGAGCAGTTCTTC CSVVPSGRVRGDNEQFF
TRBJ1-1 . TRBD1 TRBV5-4 TGTGCCAGCAGCTATGGACAGGGGGACACTGAAGCTTTCTTT CASSYGQGDTEAFF
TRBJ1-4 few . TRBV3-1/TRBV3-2 TGTGCCAGCAGCCAAGTACAGGTTTTGGCCCCTAATGAAAAACTGTTTTTT CASSQVQVLAPNEKLFF
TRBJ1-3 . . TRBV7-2 TGTGCCAGCAGCTTTGGGGGGACTGGAAACACCATATATTTT CASSFGGTGNTIYF
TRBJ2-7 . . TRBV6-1 TGTGCCAGCAGTGAAGGGCTACTAGACTACGAGCAGTACTTC CASSEGLLDYEQYF
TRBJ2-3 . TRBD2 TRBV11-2 TGTGCCAGCAGCTTTTCCACTAGCGCTACAGATACGCAGTATTTT CASSFSTSATDTQYF
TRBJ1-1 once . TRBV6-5 TGTGCCAGCAGTTACCAGGGAAAGGCGAACACTGAAGCTTTCTTT CASSYQGKANTEAFF
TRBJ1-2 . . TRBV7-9 TGTGCCAGCAGCCTCCGGTCGCGGGGCGTCTATGGCTACACCTTC CASSLRSRGVYGYTF
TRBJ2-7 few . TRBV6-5 TGTGCCAGCACCCATGAGGAGGGCTACGAGCAGTACTTC CASTHEEGYEQYF
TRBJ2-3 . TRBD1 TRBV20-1 TGCAGTGCTAGTAAGACAGGGGCCACAGATACGCAGTATTTT CSASKTGATDTQYF
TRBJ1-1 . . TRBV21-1 TGTGCCAGCAGCAAAATAAGACCCGACAGGGGGCCGAACACTGAAGCTTTCTTT CASSKIRPDRGPNTEAFF
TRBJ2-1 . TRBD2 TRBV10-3 TGTGCCATCAGGACTAGCGCGGGCCCTTCGAATGAGCAGTTCTTC CAIRTSAGPSNEQFF
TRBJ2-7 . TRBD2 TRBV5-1 TGCGCCAGCAATCGAGGGACTAGCCTTACAACCTACGAGCAGTACTTC CASNRGTSLTTYEQYF
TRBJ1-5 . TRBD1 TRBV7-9 TGTGCCAGCAGTTACGGACAGGGATTTCAGCCCCAGCATTTT CASSYGQGFQPQHF
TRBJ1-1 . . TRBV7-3 TGTGCCAGCAGCTCCGGGGTAAACACTGAAGCTTTCTTT CASSSGVNTEAFF
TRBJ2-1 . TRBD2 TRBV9 TGTGCCAGCAGCGTATCTAGCGGGAGATCCTACAATGAGCAGTTCTTC CASSVSSGRSYNEQFF
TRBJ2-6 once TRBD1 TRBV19 TGTGCCAGTAGTAAACAGGGGACTGGGGCCAACGTCCTGACTTTC CASSKQGTGANVLTF
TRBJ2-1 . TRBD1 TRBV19 TGTGCCAGTAGTACCCCACGGACAGGGAGGAATGAGCAGTTCTTC CASSTPRTGRNEQFF
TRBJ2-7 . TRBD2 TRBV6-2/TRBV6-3 TGTGCCAGCAGCACCGGGACTAGCGCTTCCTTC CASSTGTSASF
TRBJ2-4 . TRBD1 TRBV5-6 TGTGCCAGCAGCTTGGCCGAGGGGGCCATTCAGTACTTC CASSLAEGAIQYF
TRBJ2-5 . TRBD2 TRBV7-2 TGTGCCAGCAGCTTGCAAGCGGGAGCCCAAGAGACCCAGTACTTC CASSLQAGAQETQYF
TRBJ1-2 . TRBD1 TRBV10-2 TGCGCCAGCAGTGAGCAGGGGGCCTATGGCTACACCTTC CASSEQGAYGYTF
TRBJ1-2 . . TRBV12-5 TGTGCTAGTGGTTCCCCGACACCTACGGGGGGCTACACCTTC CASGSPTPTGGYTF
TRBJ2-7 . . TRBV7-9 TGTGCCAGCAGCTTAGTTGTCGGGGGCTCCTACGAGCAGTACTTC CASSLVVGGSYEQYF
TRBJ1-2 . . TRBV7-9 TGTGCCAGCAGCTTAGATCCAGGGGAGGGCTACACCTTC CASSLDPGEGYTF
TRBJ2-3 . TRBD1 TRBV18 TGTGCCAGCTCACCTCTGACAGGGATTTCAGATACGCAGTATTTT CASSPLTGISDTQYF
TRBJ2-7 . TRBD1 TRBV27 TGTGCCAGCAGTCCACAGGGGGTGTGGGGCGAGCAGTACTTC CASSPQGVWGEQYF
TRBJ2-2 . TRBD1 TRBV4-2 TGTGCCAGCACCCAGGGGGACATGAACACCGGGGAGCTGTTTTTT CASTQGDMNTGELFF
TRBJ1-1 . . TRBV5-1 TGCGCCAGCAGCCCAAGAAGGGGGACACAAAACACTGAAGCTTTCTTT CASSPRRGTQNTEAFF
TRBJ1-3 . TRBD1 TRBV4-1 TGCGCCAGCAGCCAAAAGGGGTGGGGGGGGACAGGGTCGGCTGGAAACACCATATATTTT CASSQKGWGGTGSAGNTIYF
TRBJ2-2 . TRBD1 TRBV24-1 TGTGCCACCAGTGGGACAGGGGGGACCGGGGAGCTGTTTTTT CATSGTGGTGELFF
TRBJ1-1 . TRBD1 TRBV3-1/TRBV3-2 TGTGCCAGCAGCCCACCGGGACAGTGGACTGAAGCTTTCTTT CASSPPGQWTEAFF
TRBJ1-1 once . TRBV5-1 TGCGCCAGCAGCTTGGGGCAGGAGAACACTGAAGCTTTCTTT CASSLGQENTEAFF
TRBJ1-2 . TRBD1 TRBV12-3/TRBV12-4 TGTGCCAGCAGTTTGACAGGGAACTATGGCTACACCTTC CASSLTGNYGYTF
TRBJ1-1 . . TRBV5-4 TGTGCCAGCAGCCCCCCTGACAGTAACACTGAAGCTTTCTTT CASSPPDSNTEAFF
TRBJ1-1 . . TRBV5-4 TGTGCCAGCAGCTTAAGGGGAGGTCGAGCTTTCTTT CASSLRGGRAFF
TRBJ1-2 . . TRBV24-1 TGTGCCACCAGGAATGACATCGATGGCTACACCTTC CATRNDIDGYTF
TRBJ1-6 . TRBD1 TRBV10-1 TGCGCCAGCAGTGACCGGACAGGGGGCGGATCACCCCTCCACTTT CASSDRTGGGSPLHF
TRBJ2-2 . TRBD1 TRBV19 TGTGCCAGCAGGACAGGGGATTACGCCGGGGAGCTGTTTTTT CASRTGDYAGELFF
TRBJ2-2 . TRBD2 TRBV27 TGTGCCAGCAGTTTCCTAGCGGGAGCACACACCGGGGAGCTGTTTTTT CASSFLAGAHTGELFF
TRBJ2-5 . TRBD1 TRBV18 TGTGCCAGCTCACGTTACCAGCCGGGACAGATCCAAGAGACCCAGTACTTC CASSRYQPGQIQETQYF